The following is a TCR beta chain sequence with its context. The sample comes from a study of cytomegalovirus exposure and HLA in healthy donors. The PCR used 60 Vbeta and 13 Jbeta primers. Method: immunoSEQ multiplex PCR; TCRdb's copy keeps in-frame clones and lacks some. Here the sample spans about 140,000 clones, roughly 73% being singletons. Deletions cut 2 bases from V and 8 bases from J, with 19 bases between. Germline V gene data show CDR1 as PRHDT and CDR2 as FYEKMQ (reference sequence). The length of the CDR3 is 16 residues. Sequencing used PBMCs. This rearrangement joins TRBV13 to TRBJ2-1; maybe TRBD2 (5 bases). The TCR was taken from a middle-aged woman in good health and CMV-seronegative. In DNA, the CDR3 is TGTGCCAGCAGCTTATCCTCGCGCGGACTGAGGGATGAGCAGTTCTTC. Protein sequence: CASSLSSRGLRDEQFF. Full variable domain (rest looked up from reference TRBV13 and TRBJ2-1): AAGVIQSPRHLIKEKRETATLKCYPIPRHDTVYWYQQGPGQDPQFLISFYEKMQSDKGSIPDRFSAQQFSDYHSELNMSSLELGDSALYFCASSLSSRGLRDEQFFGPGTRLTVL.